These 27 T cell receptor beta chains were sequenced from one sample in a study of blood T cells in healthy people across ages. Primers used in a second PCR of roughly 7 to 12 cycles were a sample-barcoded 5' primer and a J-beta primer mix. TCRdb re-derived calls from the 5' RACE reads in MiXCR, one entry per CDR3 protein. Here the sample spans 800,000 to 1,000,000 distinct CDR3 sequences, approximately 49% being singletons. Source material: blood. The source of these receptors is a man younger than 40 in good health.

The chain has TRBV12-3 or TRBV12-4 and TRBJ2-7; the D gene is possibly TRBD1 (6 bases). V was trimmed by 6 bases and J by 0 bases, leaving 12 bases between them. The length of the CDR3 is 14 residues. CDR3 bases: TGTGCCAGCAGCCACACAGGGTTCTCCTACGAGCAGTACTTC. Its translation: CASSHTGFSYEQYF.

Concerning this clonotype: The germline gene is not matched at one end of the junction; a read error may be the cause. The chain uses TRBV29-1 and TRBJ2-3; D may correspond to TRBD1 or TRBD2 (5 bases each). Germline V gives CDR1 SQVTM, CDR2 ANQGSEA. There are 14 residues in the CDR3. The CDR3 coding sequence is TGCAGCACCGGGACGAGCGGTTTCACAGGTACGCAGTATTTT. It yields the protein CSTGTSGFTGTQYF.

This clonotype was counted between two and nine times. The chain joins TRBV6-5 to TRBJ2-7, with D perhaps TRBD1 (5 bases). V lost 2 bases, J lost 4 bases, and 12 bases lay in between. Germline loops: CDR1 MNHEY, CDR2 SVGAGI. This CDR3 is built from 14 residues. The CDR3 DNA sequence: TGTGCCAGCAGTTACGTGGCCAGGGCGTACGAGCAGTACTTC. Amino acid sequence: CASSYVARAYEQYF.

The chain has TRBV6-1 and TRBJ2-3; 7 bases agree with TRBD2. The CDR3 totals 17 residues. The germline V gene encodes CDR1 MNHNS and CDR2 SASEGT. V shed 1 base and J 0 bases; nucleotides not matched to a gene: 7. The DNA for the CDR3 is TGTGCCAGCAGTGAAGTAGTTGGAGCGGGGAGCACAGATACGCAGTATTTT. This gives the protein CASSEVVGAGSTDTQYF.

This clonotype was seen only a few times. V is TRBV4-1 and J is TRBJ2-3; 7 positions agree with TRBD1. The CDR3 contains 13 residues. V lost 5 bases, J lost 7 bases, and 6 bases stayed unmatched. Germline V CDR1 and CDR2: MGHRA, YSYEKL. The DNA for the CDR3 is TGCGCCAGCAGCTCATCGACAGGGAATACGCAGTATTTT. Its translation is CASSSSTGNTQYF.

The chain carries TRBV3-1 and TRBJ1-5, with D uncertain. The CDR3 loop spans 16 amino acids. Between the trimmed V and J ends, which lost 4 bases and 3 bases, there was a span of 16 bases. Looked up from germline, CDR1 is LGHDT and CDR2 is YNNKEL (reference sequence). This chain's CDR3 is CASSLSGPRVNQPQHF. The CDR3 DNA reads TGTGCCAGCAGCCTTTCCGGCCCGAGGGTCAATCAGCCCCAGCATTTT.

This clonotype was recorded only once. The V gene is TRBV29-1, the J gene TRBJ1-2, with D possibly being TRBD1 (6 bases). V was shortened by 5 bases and J by 0 bases, with 22 bases between the two germline ends. CDR3 length: 17 residues. Germline V lookup: CDR1 SQVTM, CDR2 ANQGSEA. The DNA for the CDR3 is TGCAGCGTTCCAATAAGCGGCAGGGGCCCCGCTAACTATGGCTACACCTTC. It codes for CSVPISGRGPANYGYTF. The full variable domain, its missing parts supplied by reference TRBV29-1 and TRBJ1-2, is SAVISQKPSRDICQRGTSLTIQCQVDSQVTMMFWYRQQPGQSLTLIATANQGSEATYESGFVIDKFPISRPNLTFSTLTVSNMSPEDSSIYLCSVPISGRGPANYGYTFGSGTRLTVV.

The V gene is TRBV20-1, the J gene TRBJ2-3; either TRBD1 or TRBD2 may supply D (6 bases each). Germline loops: CDR1 DFQATT, CDR2 SNEGSKA (reference sequence). V was shortened by 1 base and J by 2 bases, with 7 bases between the two germline ends. This CDR3 spans 13 amino acids. This CDR3 is CSARGGATDTQYF. The DNA of the CDR3 is TGCAGTGCTAGAGGGGGGGCCACAGATACGCAGTATTTT.

This chain links TRBV18 with TRBJ1-2; D may be TRBD1 (5 bases). This CDR3 is built from 16 residues. CDR1 and CDR2 (germline): KGHSH, LQKENI. The V end was cut by 3 bases, the J end by 5 bases, with 19 bases between. The CDR3 nucleotides read TGTGCCAGCTCACCGACCCCCGGGCAGGGAGAATATGGCTACACCTTC. Amino acid sequence: CASSPTPGQGEYGYTF.

This clonotype was recorded at least ten times. The rearrangement joins TRBV28 to TRBJ2-5, with unresolved D. V lost 7 bases and J lost 1, with 4 bases in between. Germline CDR1 is MDHEN and CDR2 is SYDVKM. The CDR3 has 11 amino acids. CDR3 coding DNA: TGTGCCAGCACTATCCAAGAGACCCAGTACTTC. Translating it yields CASTIQETQYF.

The chain links TRBV5-1 to TRBJ1-2; TRBD1 matches at 9 bases. J lost 4 bases, V lost 4 bases, and 8 bases had no gene match. The CDR3 has 15 amino acids. Per germline, CDR1 SGHRS and CDR2 YFSETQ. CDR3 DNA: TGCGCCAGCAGCCCTCGGACAGGGGACACCTATGGCTACACCTTC. Translated, it gives CASSPRTGDTYGYTF.

The chain has TRBV6-6 and TRBJ1-2; D remains unclear. CDR1 and CDR2 from the germline V gene are MNHNY and SVGAGI (reference sequence). This CDR3 region has 15 residues. The V and J ends lost 2 bases and 5 bases respectively, with 15 bases between them. This chain's CDR3 is CASSYGFADQYGYTF. The DNA for the CDR3 is TGTGCCAGCAGTTACGGATTTGCAGACCAATATGGCTACACCTTC.

The V and J genes are TRBV9 and TRBJ2-7; TRBD1 or TRBD2 may be the D gene (5 bases each). The CDR3 covers 15 residues. CDR1 SGDLS and CDR2 YYNGEE come from the germline V gene. V lost 4 bases, J lost 2 bases, and 16 bases lay in between. The CDR3 spells CASSPTGTGPYEQYF. The CDR3 bases are TGTGCCAGCAGCCCAACCGGGACGGGTCCCTACGAGCAGTACTTC.

There are a few counts of this clonotype. This sequence joins TRBV29-1 and TRBJ2-4, with D perhaps matching TRBD1 (5 bases). The germline V gene encodes CDR1 SQVTM and CDR2 ANQGSEA. V was shortened by 3 bases and J by 3 bases, with 9 bases between the two germline ends. The CDR3 is 13 amino acids. The CDR3 bases are TGCAGCGTTGAGTCAGGGAACAAAAACATTCAGTACTTC. Translated: CSVESGNKNIQYF.

The chain couples TRBV5-1 to TRBJ2-7, with no clear D. Per the germline V gene, CDR1 is SGHRS and CDR2 is YFSETQ. CDR3 length: 15 amino acids. V shed 0 bases and J shed 7 bases, with 17 bases lying between them. The CDR3 loop is CASSLAKGRPTEQYF. For the CDR3, the DNA is TGCGCCAGCAGCTTGGCGAAGGGTCGACCTACGGAGCAGTACTTC.

This clonotype was seen more than once but under ten times. The chain couples TRBV24-1 to TRBJ2-7; D tentatively fits TRBD1 or TRBD2 (6 bases each). The CDR3 covers 16 residues. Trimming stripped 4 bases from V and 1 base from J, with 16 bases between. CDR1 and CDR2 from the germline V gene are KGHDR and SFDVKD. The DNA for the CDR3 is TGTGCCACCAGTGACGGGGGAGGACAGTCTTCCTACGAGCAGTACTTC. It yields the protein CATSDGGGQSSYEQYF.

With regard to this clonotype: Since a much larger clone is just one base distant, this may be a read error. The genes are TRBV7-2 and TRBJ2-1, with no clear D. CDR1 is SGHTA and CDR2 is FQGNSA in the germline V gene. CDR3 length: 14 amino acids. With 3 bases removed from V and 6 bases from J, the gap between germline ends came to 12 bases. The DNA for the CDR3 is TGTGCCAGCAGCTTTAGCATAGGAAGCAATGAGCAGTTCTTC. The encoded protein is CASSFSIGSNEQFF.

This clonotype was seen only once. This sequence joins TRBV6-6 and TRBJ2-7; no clear D gene. The CDR3 runs 14 residues. V lost 0 bases, J lost 1 base, and 7 bases lay in between. The germline CDR1 and CDR2 sequences are MNHNY and SVGAGI (reference sequence). CDR3 nucleotides: TGTGCCAGCAGTTACTCGAAGGATTCCTACGAGCAGTACTTC. Protein sequence: CASSYSKDSYEQYF.

This sequence joins TRBV6-5 and TRBJ2-7; maybe TRBD2 (5 bases). Gene TRBJ2-5 matches the end of the DNA better, so the J call may be wrong. The germline gives CDR1 MNHEY, CDR2 SVGAGI. The CDR3 is made up of 16 amino acids. The CDR3 reads CASSSYDRAVGETQYF. The CDR3 region has the DNA TGTGCCAGCAGTTCCTACGACCGAGCGGTGGGGGAGACCCAGTACTTC.

V gene TRBV5-1 combines with J gene TRBJ2-7, with D possibly TRBD2 on 6 matching bases. This CDR3 spans 14 amino acids. V was clipped by 1 base and J by 6 bases, with 14 bases between them. CDR1 is SGHRS, CDR2 YFSETQ, per germline. CDR3 residues: CASSLKGGLSEQYF. DNA for the CDR3: TGCGCCAGCAGCTTGAAAGGAGGGCTGAGCGAGCAGTACTTC.

This clonotype occurred a few times. The chain combines TRBV12-3 or TRBV12-4 with TRBJ2-7, with a tentative D call TRBD2 (6 bases). V was trimmed by 6 bases and J by 2 bases, leaving 14 bases between them. There are 14 residues in the CDR3. The CDR3 DNA follows: TGTGCCAGCAGGGGTGGAGGGGACCCCTACGAGCAGTACTTC. It encodes CASRGGGDPYEQYF.

The chain has TRBV28 and TRBJ2-7; D is undetermined. Trimming stripped 5 bases from V and 2 bases from J, with 16 bases between. This CDR3 has 15 residues. Germline lookup yields CDR1 MDHEN and CDR2 SYDVKM. The CDR3 loop is CASSPSQGKAYEQYF. The CDR3 coding sequence is TGTGCCAGCAGTCCCTCGCAAGGGAAGGCCTACGAGCAGTACTTC.

V gene TRBV29-1 combines with J gene TRBJ1-4; D possibly corresponds to TRBD1 (5 bases). This CDR3 spans 14 amino acids. Per the germline V gene, CDR1 is SQVTM and CDR2 is ANQGSEA. The germline V and J ends were trimmed by 0 bases and 8 bases, with 13 bases remaining between them. In DNA form, the CDR3 reads TGCAGCGTTGAAGATTCAGGGTTTGGAGAAAAACTGTTTTTT. This codes for CSVEDSGFGEKLFF.

With regard to this clonotype: One end of the junction varies from germline; a read error may be responsible. The rearrangement joins TRBV6-5 to TRBJ2-5; TRBD1 might be the D (6 bases). This CDR3 comprises 15 residues. Germline V CDR1 and CDR2: MNHEY, SVGAGI. DNA for the CDR3: TGTGCCAGCAGTTACCGCGAACAGGGTCAAGGGACCCAGTACTTC. Protein product: CASSYREQGQGTQYF.

This clonotype was counted at least ten times. The V call is TRBV7-2, the J call TRBJ1-1; D gene uncertain. CDR1 and CDR2 from the germline V gene are SGHTA and FQGNSA. V lost 1 base and J lost 1, with 10 bases in between. The CDR3 length is 15 residues. The DNA for the CDR3 is TGTGCCAGCAGCTTAGGGGATCGTCGGAACACTGAAGCTTTCTTT. Its protein is CASSLGDRRNTEAFF.

The CDR3 DNA follows: TGTGCCAGCACTCCCGGGGGTAACCGCAATGAGCAGTTCTTC. Its translation is CASTPGGNRNEQFF. The V call is TRBV12-3 or TRBV12-4, the J call TRBJ2-1, with TRBD2 as a possible D gene (6 bases). The CDR3 spans 14 residues. Trimming cost V 7 bases and J 6 bases, with 16 bases left between them.

The chain employs TRBV4-3 and TRBJ1-1; D is undetermined. The CDR3 sequence is 15 residues long. V lost 0 bases to trimming and J lost 4 bases, with 12 bases between them. Germline CDR1 LGHNA, CDR2 YSLEER. The CDR3 sequence: CASSQERGSFTEAFF. CDR3 DNA sequence: TGCGCCAGCAGCCAAGAGAGAGGGTCTTTCACTGAAGCTTTCTTT.